The 3 T cell receptor beta chains in this list originate from one sample, sequenced in a study of CD8 T cells in ankylosing spondylitis. Notes on the study in general: Ankylosing spondylitis blood seemed to carry a telltale TCR beta motif made of under 10 highly homologous variants.

Antigens of these TCRs are unknown. TCRdb reprocessed the 5' RACE reads with MiXCR, giving one entry per CDR3 protein. The table records fewer than 650,000 distinct CDR3 sequences, 9.5% to 15% of them present only once. The sample comprised blood, either unsorted or a sorted T cell fraction (not recorded which). Receptors were obtained from a male donor with ankylosing spondylitis.

This clonotype was found many times. The genes are TRBV5-1 and TRBJ2-3; D might be TRBD2 (7 bases). The CDR3 loop spans 15 amino acids. Looked up from germline, CDR1 is SGHRS and CDR2 is YFSETQ. Trimming removed 4 bases from V and 6 bases from J, with 18 bases in between. In DNA form, the CDR3 reads TGCGCCAGCAGCAGGGGGGACTACGCTGGGGATACGCAGTATTTT. It is translated as CASSRGDYAGDTQYF.

CDR3 DNA: TGCAGTGCCCAGGACAGGGAATCTGAAGCTTTCTTT. Its translation is CSAQDRESEAFF. The V and J genes are TRBV20-1 and TRBJ1-1, with 8 positions matching TRBD1. The CDR3 sequence is 12 residues long. CDR1 and CDR2 from the germline V gene are DFQATT and SNEGSKA (reference sequence). Trimming took 6 bases from V and 6 from J; bases not matched to a gene: 6.

The chain couples TRBV5-4 to TRBJ2-3; 9 bases map to TRBD2. Germline-derived CDR1 and CDR2 are SGHNT and YYREEE (reference sequence). This CDR3 is 14 amino acids long. V dropped 2 bases and J dropped 10; count of bases not matched to a gene: 8. CDR3 sequence (DNA): TGTGCCAGCAGCTTCCGGACTAGCGCCTCTTCGCAGTATTTT. Encoded protein: CASSFRTSASSQYF. Drawing the rest from reference TRBV5-4 and TRBJ2-3, the complete variable domain is ETGVTQSPTHLIKTRGQQVTLRCSSQSGHNTVSWYQQALGQGPQFIFQYYREEENGRGNFPPRFSGLQFPNYSSELNVNALELDDSALYLCASSFRTSASSQYFGPGTRLTVL.